This paragraph covers one T cell receptor (beta chain) sequence. Antigen: not known. These data originate in a study of cytomegalovirus exposure and HLA in healthy donors. Looking at the study overall: An earlier analysis found 110 million or so unique TCR beta sequences from about 190 million T cells. Study-wide results and limits: The authors enumerated over 150 TCR beta chains as linked to cytomegalovirus. A missense DCLRE1C variant was associated with V- and J-gene trimming of TCR beta chains in a later analysis, and an independent cohort replicated the association.

13 Jbeta primers and 60 Vbeta primers were used for the PCR. Here immunoSEQ multiplex PCR was the method, and the copy in TCRdb shows in-frame clones only, minus some. The sample consists of under 150,000 clones, around 70% of them appearing once. Deletions cut 2 bases from V and 6 bases from J, with 4 bases between. Germline V gene data show CDR1 as SGHVS and CDR2 as FQNEAQ. This CDR3 comprises 12 residues. J is TRBJ2-2 and V is TRBV7-8, with no clear D. The sequence came from an older woman in good health and CMV-seropositive. Sequencing was done on a sample of PBMCs. The CDR3 bases are TGTGCCAGCAGCTTATCCGCCGGGGAGCTGTTTTTT. Translated, it gives CASSLSAGELFF. Supplemented by reference TRBV7-8 and TRBJ2-2, the full variable domain reads GAGVSQSPRYKVAKRGQDVALRCDPISGHVSLFWYQQALGQGPEFLTYFQNEAQLDKSGLPSDRFFAERPEGSVSTLKIQRTQQEDSAVYLCASSLSAGELFFGEGSRLTVL.